This T cell receptor beta chain was sequenced for a study of control samples from healthy donors and cancer patients. The germline gives CDR1 MGHRA, CDR2 YSYEKL. The junction had 19 bases not matched to a gene; V was cut back by 0 bases and J by 0 bases. CDR3 size: 21 residues. At least ten counts were recorded for this clone. Some clones are missing from TCRdb's copy, which holds only in-frame ones; the method was immunoSEQ multiplex PCR. Of 95,000 to 100,000 clones detected, around 80% appear once; the ten largest clones hold more than 1.5%. The receptor comes from a man aged 55 to 69 in good health. What was sequenced was blood. The gene calls are TRBV4-1 and TRBJ1-2; TRBD1 agrees at 7 bases. The CDR3 spells CASSQDLPNQGQWGTNYGYTF. The CDR3 region has the DNA TGCGCCAGCAGCCAAGATCTCCCTAACCAGGGACAGTGGGGAACTAACTATGGCTACACCTTC.